The rows below give T cell receptor beta chains drawn from one sample of a study of T cells in Graves' hyperthyroidism and ophthalmopathy. TCRdb itself ran the multiplex PCR reads through MiXCR, one entry per CDR3 protein. The table shows 530,000 or so distinct CDR3 sequences, with 15% to 20% occurring only once. The specimen sequenced was blood. All receptors derive from a woman aged 18 to 35 with Graves' ophthalmopathy. Both conserved end residues are part of each CDR3. The order of the fields is D gene, J gene, V gene, clone size, CDR3 DNA, CDR3 protein. The D gene is left open where the match is weak. Only part of the rows carry a size: once, few, many, or a class if the clone is expanded.

TRBD1 | TRBJ1-2 | TRBV6-1 | . | TGTGCCAGCAGTGAATCAGCGGGACAGCCATATGGCTACACCTTC | CASSESAGQPYGYTF
TRBD2 | TRBJ2-7 | TRBV11-2 | many | TGTGCCAGCAGCCTGGGACTAGCGGGTGAGCAGTACTTC | CASSLGLAGEQYF
TRBD2 | TRBJ2-1 | TRBV20-1 | many | TGCAGTGCTAGCTCCAAGGGAGGGCTAGACAATGAGCAGTTCTTC | CSASSKGGLDNEQFF
. | TRBJ2-7 | TRBV29-1 | . | TGCAGCGTTGAAATCGGGACTCCCTACGAGCAGTACTTC | CSVEIGTPYEQYF
TRBD1 | TRBJ2-5 | TRBV29-1 | . | TGCAGCGTTGCCCGGGACAGGGGCGGGGAGACCCAGTACTTC | CSVARDRGGETQYF
TRBD2 | TRBJ2-1 | TRBV28 | many | TGTGCCAGCAGGCCACCCGCTAGCGGTGTGTACAATGAGCAGTTCTTC | CASRPPASGVYNEQFF
. | TRBJ1-6 | TRBV11-2 | many | TGTGCCAGCAGCTTATCGGGGAATTCACCCCTCCACTTT | CASSLSGNSPLHF
. | TRBJ1-1 | TRBV3-1 | many | TGTGCCAGCAGCCAACCGGGACGGCGGAACACTGAAGCTTTCTTT | CASSQPGRRNTEAFF
TRBD2 | TRBJ2-1 | TRBV9 | few | TGTGCCAGCAGCTCACCCGAGGGAGGGTGGGGCGATGAGCAGTTCTTC | CASSSPEGGWGDEQFF
. | TRBJ1-6 | TRBV5-1 | many | TGCGCCAGCAGCTCGACAGTAGCTTCACCCCTCCACTTT | CASSSTVASPLHF
. | TRBJ2-5 | TRBV7-2 | many | TGTGCCAGCAGACGAGGTGGGGGGCCATGGGAGACCCAGTACTTC | CASRRGGGPWETQYF
TRBD2 | TRBJ2-7 | TRBV5-1 | few | TGCGCCAGCAGCCCCGCGGGACTAGCGGGAGTCCCGTACGAGCAGTACTTC | CASSPAGLAGVPYEQYF
. | TRBJ1-1 | TRBV19 | once | TGTGCCAGTAGTATGTTCACTGAAGCTTTCTTT | CASSMFTEAFF
TRBD2 | TRBJ2-7 | TRBV30 | many | TGTGCCTGGAGCGGGACTAGCGGCCGAGGCGAGCAGTACTTC | CAWSGTSGRGEQYF
. | TRBJ1-6 | TRBV7-9 | few | TGTGCCAGCAGCCCGACCCGTGGGAGCTCCTATAATTCACCCCTCCACTTT | CASSPTRGSSYNSPLHF
. | TRBJ2-1 | TRBV20-1 | . | TGCAGTGCTAGAGATCTAGGTGGCTCCTACAATGAGCAGTTCTTC | CSARDLGGSYNEQFF
. | TRBJ2-5 | TRBV6-1 | few | TGTGCCAGCAGGGAGGCATCCCGGGGAGAGAAGAAGACCCAGTACTTC | CASREASRGEKKTQYF
. | TRBJ2-7 | TRBV20-1 | many | TGCAGTGCTAGAAGTCCAGCTGGGGAGCAGTACTTC | CSARSPAGEQYF
. | TRBJ1-2 | TRBV12-3/TRBV12-4 | many | TGTGCCAGCAGTTCGGCAGACAGAACCTATGGCTACACCTTC | CASSSADRTYGYTF
TRBD1 | TRBJ1-2 | TRBV5-6 | once | TGTGCCAGCTCTGATAGTTCGGGGGACAGGGGGCACCTCTATGGCTACACCTTC | CASSDSSGDRGHLYGYTF
. | TRBJ1-5 | TRBV4-1 | . | TGCGCCAGCAGCCAAGGACCTGGGGGGCCTTATAGCAATCAGCCCCAGCATTTT | CASSQGPGGPYSNQPQHF
. | TRBJ1-1 | TRBV6-1 | . | TGTGCCAGCAGATCCGGGTCGAAGTCTGAAGCTTTCTTT | CASRSGSKSEAFF
. | TRBJ1-1 | TRBV3-1 | many | TGTGCCAGCAGCCAAGATACCAGGTCCAACACTGAAGCTTTCTTT | CASSQDTRSNTEAFF
. | TRBJ2-7 | TRBV20-1 | . | TGCAGTGCTAGAGCTGACCAGGACGACTCCTACGAGCAGTACTTC | CSARADQDDSYEQYF
. | TRBJ2-1 | TRBV9 | . | TGTGCCAGCAGCGACGAAGCGTTAGCGGACTCCTACAATGAGCAGTTCTTC | CASSDEALADSYNEQFF
TRBD2 | TRBJ2-1 | TRBV9 | few | TGTGCCAGCAGCGGCGGGACTAGCGGGATTAACAATGAGCAGTTCTTC | CASSGGTSGINNEQFF
. | TRBJ2-7 | TRBV7-2 | many | TGTGCCAGCAGCTTAGGAGGAGTGGGAGCGGGCTACGAGCAGTACTTC | CASSLGGVGAGYEQYF
TRBD1 | TRBJ1-1 | TRBV20-1 | many | TGCAGTGCTGACATCGGTCGGGACAGGGGTATGAACACTGAAGCTTTCTTT | CSADIGRDRGMNTEAFF
TRBD1 | TRBJ2-1 | TRBV3-1 | many | TGTGCCAGCAAAGACAGGGTTTGGGATGAGCAGTTCTTC | CASKDRVWDEQFF
TRBD1 | TRBJ1-3 | TRBV19 | . | TGTGCCAGTAGTAACCGGGACAGGAGGTACACCATATATTTT | CASSNRDRRYTIYF
. | TRBJ1-2 | TRBV9 | few | TGTGCCAGCAGCGTAGGTGTTGGAGCTAACTATGGCTACACCTTC | CASSVGVGANYGYTF
. | TRBJ2-3 | TRBV29-1 | many | TGCAGCGTAGCGGGCGGGATGCAGGATACGCAGTATTTT | CSVAGGMQDTQYF
TRBD2 | TRBJ2-5 | TRBV2 | many | TGTGCCAGCAGTAAGCGGGGGGGAGAGACCCAGTACTTC | CASSKRGGETQYF
TRBD2 | TRBJ2-3 | TRBV9 | many | TGTGCCAGCAGCGTGACTTCGAGCGGGAGGGCCCCAGATACGCAGTATTTT | CASSVTSSGRAPDTQYF
TRBD2 | TRBJ2-1 | TRBV6-2/TRBV6-3 | few | TGTGCCAGCAGTTACGTTCGACTAGCGGAGGCCGACCGCCATGAGCAGTTCTTC | CASSYVRLAEADRHEQFF
. | TRBJ2-3 | TRBV20-1 | many | TGCAGTGCTGTAACCGGGACTCTGAGCACAGATACGCAGTATTTT | CSAVTGTLSTDTQYF
. | TRBJ2-1 | TRBV12-3/TRBV12-4 | many | TGTGCCAGCAGGTACAGGGAAGGGAGTGAGCAGTTCTTC | CASRYREGSEQFF
. | TRBJ1-1 | TRBV3-1 | many | TGTGCCAGCAGTCAACGCGTGTTACAGGGGAACACTGAAGCTTTCTTT | CASSQRVLQGNTEAFF
TRBD1 | TRBJ1-2 | TRBV9 | . | TGTGCCAGCAGCACCCGGACAGGGGGCGCTTTGAGTTATGGCTACACCTTC | CASSTRTGGALSYGYTF
. | TRBJ2-2 | TRBV5-1 | many | TGCGCCAGCAGCTTTACGGGTGACGGGGAGCTGTTTTTT | CASSFTGDGELFF
. | TRBJ1-1 | TRBV28 | many | TGTGCCAGCAGTCCACAGCGGAGGGACACTGAAGCTTTCTTT | CASSPQRRDTEAFF
TRBD2 | TRBJ2-7 | TRBV28 | . | TGTGCCAGCAGTTTTAACGCAGGGGGGTTAGCGGGAGGATTTTACGAGCAGTACTTC | CASSFNAGGLAGGFYEQYF
. | TRBJ1-2 | TRBV6-1 | many | TGTGCCAGCAGTGCTTGGGGTTTGCGAGGCTACACCTTC | CASSAWGLRGYTF
TRBD1 | TRBJ2-1 | TRBV11-2 | many | TGTGCCAGCAGCTTAGCCTGGACAGGGGGCGCTGAGCAGTTCTTC | CASSLAWTGGAEQFF
TRBD1 | TRBJ2-5 | TRBV9 | few | TGTGCCAGCAGCGCGACAGGGGGCGCGGGAGAGACCCAGTACTTC | CASSATGGAGETQYF
. | TRBJ1-1 | TRBV19 | . | TGTGCCAGTAGTATAGGTTTGTGGATGGCTGAGGGAGCTTTCTTT | CASSIGLWMAEGAFF
. | TRBJ1-1 | TRBV29-1 | few | TGCAGCGTTGAACCAAGGGACACTGAAGCTTTCTTT | CSVEPRDTEAFF
. | TRBJ2-3 | TRBV5-1 | . | TGCGCCAGCAGCTTGGCCGGATGGCAATCTGCGCAGTATTTT | CASSLAGWQSAQYF
TRBD2 | TRBJ2-3 | TRBV6-2/TRBV6-3 | few | TGTGCCAGCAGGTCCTACCTCTTGGGAGGGGATACGCAGTATTTT | CASRSYLLGGDTQYF
. | TRBJ2-7 | TRBV4-2 | . | TGTGCCAGCAGCCCCGAGGGGCGGGCCTCCTACGAGCAGTACTTC | CASSPEGRASYEQYF
. | TRBJ1-1 | TRBV5-1 | many | TGCGCCAGCAGCTTGTTGAGGGCGAACACTGAAGCTTTCTTT | CASSLLRANTEAFF
TRBD2 | TRBJ2-1 | TRBV28 | many | TGTGCCAGCAGTTTTGGGACTAGGGTATCCTACAATGAGCAGTTCTTC | CASSFGTRVSYNEQFF
TRBD1 | TRBJ1-4 | TRBV12-3/TRBV12-4 | few | TGTGCCAGCAGGCCCTCAGGGGGAGGGGAAAAACTGTTTTTT | CASRPSGGGEKLFF